The text below deals with one T cell receptor (beta chain). Its antigen is currently unknown. The sample comes from a study of shared clonotypes between healthy human individuals. The overall study: For every donor, three CD4 naive, three CD4 memory, two CD8 naive and one CD8 memory plates were used.

Study observations and caveats: What rarefaction showed was incomplete sorted-subset sequencing despite large depth. Among a few donors, about 5% of naive CD4 clonotypes were found in common.

Germline CDR1 SGHDN, CDR2 FVKESK. V dropped 4 bases and J dropped 7; count of bases not matched to a gene: 8. This CDR3 is built from 16 residues. CD45RO-negative CD8 cells positively selected for CCR7 made up the naive population, which excluded terminally differentiated effector memory CD45RA+ cells. The authors ran the assay at deep level. Sequenced by immunoSEQ multiplex PCR; TCRdb stores in-frame clones only, minus some. This sample carries hundreds of thousands of clones, around 96% of them seen once, and the ten largest clones take over 0.095%. Source material: naive CD8+ T cells sorted from blood. The V gene is TRBV14, the J gene TRBJ2-2; 11 bases are shared with TRBD2. The sequence derives from a woman in her 30s in good health. As DNA, the CDR3 is TGTGCCAGCAGCCGCCGCACTAGCGGGAGCCTCGGGGAGCTGTTTTTT. The encoded protein is CASSRRTSGSLGELFF. The whole variable domain, remainder taken from reference TRBV14 and TRBJ2-2, is EAGVTQFPSHSVIEKGQTVTLRCDPISGHDNLYWYRRVMGKEIKFLLHFVKESKQDESGMPNNRFLAERTGGTYSTLKVQPAELEDSGVYFCASSRRTSGSLGELFFGEGSRLTVL.